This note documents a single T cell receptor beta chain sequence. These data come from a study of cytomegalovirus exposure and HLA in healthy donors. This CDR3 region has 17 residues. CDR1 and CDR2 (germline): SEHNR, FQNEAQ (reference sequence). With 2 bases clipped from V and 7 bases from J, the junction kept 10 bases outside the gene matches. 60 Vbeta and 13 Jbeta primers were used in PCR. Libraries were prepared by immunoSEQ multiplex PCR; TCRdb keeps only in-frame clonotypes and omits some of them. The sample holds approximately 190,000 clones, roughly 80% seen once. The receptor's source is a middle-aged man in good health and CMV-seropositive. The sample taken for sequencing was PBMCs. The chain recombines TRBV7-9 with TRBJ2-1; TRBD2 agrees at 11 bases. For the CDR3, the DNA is TGTGCCAGCAGCTTACTCTTCCTGGGACTAGCGGAAAATGAGCAGTTCTTC. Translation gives CASSLLFLGLAENEQFF.